This entry concerns a single T cell receptor beta chain. What this receptor recognizes is not known. No much larger clone exists at a distance of one base, and base qualities are not known. One collaborating source in Seattle enrolled patients while the patients were actively infected and followed the patients over time throughout the course of disease. Collaborating institutions collected whole blood in K2EDTA tubes following their own protocols. Collaborator samples were shipped for TCRbeta analysis as frozen whole blood, isolated PBMCs, or DNA extracted from either sample type. This entry belongs to a study of blood T cell repertoires in COVID-19 (dated by TCRdb to between 2020 and 2021). General notes on the study: Samples covering the acute and convalescent phases of COVID-19 were provided by collaborators in the United States, Italy and Spain. The prospective study material was composed of cDNA or gDNA derived from T cells, B-cell-depleted T cells, or PBMCs. Deeply sampled blood TCRbeta repertoires from subjects exposed to, actively infected with, or recovered from COVID-19 were included in the dataset. The repertoires were made available in a free public database intended to serve as a resource for research on the immune response to SARS-CoV-2. The samples were drawn from two sources: the first 160 participants of the ongoing ImmuneRACE study, and over 1,000 subjects contributed by 6 global collaborators. A de-identified subject ID, COVID-19 status, age in years and sex were almost always included in the sample metadata. HLA class I and class II types, where available, came from metadata supplied by the sample provider rather than from assay-based typing.

TCRbeta CDR3 regions were amplified from genomic DNA by means of the immunoSEQ Assay, a bias-controlled multiplex PCR. From the authors' description of their analysis: Within the assay, amplification of reference gene primers was used to estimate how many nucleated cells each sample contained. To quantify the absolute abundance of each unique TCRbeta CDR3 rearrangement, sequence reads were collapsed and filtered. For each sample, productive Simpson clonality was calculated as the square root of Simpson's diversity index over productive rearrangements. TCRdb took over this immuneACCESS table, retaining in-frame rearrangements with V and J assigned. Such tables are incomplete; in checked studies, under half of the missing clones stem from an unresolved V gene, and the remainder is unexplained. The D gene and trimming were derived from the DNA, and the V and J assignments and clone size from that table. The sample yields more than 200,000 clones; around 87% were counted once. The ten largest clones add up to 10% of the sample.

V is clipped by 1 base and J by 7 bases, and the sequence between their germline boundaries is 5 bases long. The CDR3, from cysteine to phenylalanine, totals 11 residues. The retained sequence is limited to the CDR3, 33 bases, with the frame set at the first base. CDR1 and CDR2 (SGHNT, YENEEA) derive from the germline V gene. Study-level results and caveats: How much clinical and demographic metadata was included differed by source and by participant, and the metadata was provided uncurated.

Material for sequencing was peripheral blood. This chain is built from TRBV11-3 and TRBJ2-7; the D segment cannot be called with confidence. The sequence came from a woman in her 50s with COVID-19, enrolled during active disease. The CDR3 has the sequence CASSLAEEQYF. In nucleotide form, the sequence is TGTGCCAGCAGCTTAGCGGAGGAGCAGTACTTC.